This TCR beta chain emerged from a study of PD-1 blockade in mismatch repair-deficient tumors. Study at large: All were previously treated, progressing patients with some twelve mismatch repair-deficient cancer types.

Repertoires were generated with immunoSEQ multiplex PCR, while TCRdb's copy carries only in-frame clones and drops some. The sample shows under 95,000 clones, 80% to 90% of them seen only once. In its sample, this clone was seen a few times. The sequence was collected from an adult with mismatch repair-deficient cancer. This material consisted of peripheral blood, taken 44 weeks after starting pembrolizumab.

The CDR3 nucleotides read TGTGCCAGCAGCCTACTAGCCCACAATGAGCAGTTCTTC. Its protein is CASSLLAHNEQFF. V usage is TRBV11-3 and J usage is TRBJ2-1, with a weak D call TRBD2 (6 bases). This CDR3 has 13 amino acids. Looked up from germline, CDR1 is SGHNT and CDR2 is YENEEA. V gave up 5 bases and J gave up 5 bases, with 10 bases separating them.